This T cell receptor (beta chain) was recovered during a study of OX40 agonist ivuxolimab in advanced cancers. Study results and caveats: Blood T cells, both CD4+ and CD8+, expanded clonally by week 6 at 0.1 to 3.0 mg/kg.

The ends lost 5 bases at V and 7 bases at J; junction bases unmatched: 9. CDR3 length equals 15 residues. Germline values: CDR1 SEHNR, CDR2 FQNEAQ (reference sequence). Details on this clone: No antigen is known for it.

Assay used: immunoSEQ multiplex PCR; TCRdb lists only in-frame clones, some missing. The data contain about 100,000 clones, 75% to 90% of them singletons. The J gene is TRBJ2-1, the V gene TRBV7-9; TRBD2 matches at 9 bases. The clonotype was recovered from an adult with an advanced solid tumor such as melanoma, head and neck, liver or kidney cancer. This specimen was CD4+ or CD8+ T cells sorted from blood, taken in a trial of the OX40 agonist ivuxolimab. This CDR3 is CASSRSEGLANEQFF. The CDR3 bases are TGTGCCAGCAGCCGAAGTGAGGGACTAGCTAATGAGCAGTTCTTC.